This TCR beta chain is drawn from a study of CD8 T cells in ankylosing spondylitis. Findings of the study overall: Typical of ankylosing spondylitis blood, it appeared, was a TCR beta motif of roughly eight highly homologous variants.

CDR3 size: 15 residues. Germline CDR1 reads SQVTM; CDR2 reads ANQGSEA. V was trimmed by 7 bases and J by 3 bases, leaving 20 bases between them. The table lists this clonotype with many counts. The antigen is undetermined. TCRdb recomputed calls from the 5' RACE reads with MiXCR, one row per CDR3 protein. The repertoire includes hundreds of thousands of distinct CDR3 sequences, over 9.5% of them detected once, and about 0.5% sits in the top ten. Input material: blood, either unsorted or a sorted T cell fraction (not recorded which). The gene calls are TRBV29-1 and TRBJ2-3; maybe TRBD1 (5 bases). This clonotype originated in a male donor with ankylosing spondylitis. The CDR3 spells CSAGRPARVTDTQYF. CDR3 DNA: TGCAGCGCTGGACGCCCGGCCAGGGTAACAGATACGCAGTATTTT.